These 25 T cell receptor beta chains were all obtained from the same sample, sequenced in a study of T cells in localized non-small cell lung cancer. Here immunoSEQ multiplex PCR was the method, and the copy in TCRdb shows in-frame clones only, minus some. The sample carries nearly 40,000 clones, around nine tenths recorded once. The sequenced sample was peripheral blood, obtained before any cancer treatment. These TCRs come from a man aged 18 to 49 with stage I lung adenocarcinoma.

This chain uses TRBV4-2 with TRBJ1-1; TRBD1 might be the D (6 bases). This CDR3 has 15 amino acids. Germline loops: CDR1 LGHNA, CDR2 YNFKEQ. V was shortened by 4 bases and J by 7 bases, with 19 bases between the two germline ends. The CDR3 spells CASSPPAGELGEAFF. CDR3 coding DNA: TGTGCCAGCAGCCCGCCGGCAGGGGAATTGGGTGAAGCTTTCTTT.

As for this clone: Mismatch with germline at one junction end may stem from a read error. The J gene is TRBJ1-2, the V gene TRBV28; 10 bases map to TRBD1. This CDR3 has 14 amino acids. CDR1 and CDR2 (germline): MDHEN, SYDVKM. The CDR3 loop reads CASSFGQGDYGYTF. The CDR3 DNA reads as TGTGCCAGCAGTTTCGGACAGGGGGACTACGGCTACACCTTC.

CDR3 DNA sequence: TGTGCCAGCAGCTTAGAGGGAGGCCCAATCGGAAATGCGCAGTACTTC. Translation gives CASSLEGGPIGNAQYF. This rearrangement joins TRBV7-2 to TRBJ2-7; possibly TRBD2 for D (6 bases). The CDR3 is 16 residues long. The V end lost 1 base, the J end lost 9 bases, and 22 bases lay between the germline ends. The germline V gene has CDR1 SGHTA and CDR2 FQGNSA.

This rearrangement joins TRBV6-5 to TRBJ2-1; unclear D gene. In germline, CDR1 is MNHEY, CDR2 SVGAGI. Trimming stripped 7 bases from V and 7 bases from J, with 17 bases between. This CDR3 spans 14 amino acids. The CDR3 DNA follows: TGTGCCAGCAAGGTTCGGTTAGTGCGGAATGAGCAGTTCTTC. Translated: CASKVRLVRNEQFF.

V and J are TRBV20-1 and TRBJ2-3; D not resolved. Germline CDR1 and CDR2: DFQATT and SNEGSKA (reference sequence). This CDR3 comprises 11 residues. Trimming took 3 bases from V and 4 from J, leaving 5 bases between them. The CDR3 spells CSASRSDTQYF. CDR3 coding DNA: TGCAGTGCTAGCCGATCAGATACGCAGTATTTT.

CDR3 in amino acids: CASSPPGQGSDTF. The CDR3 DNA reads TGTGCCAGCTCACCGCCGGGACAGGGGTCCGACACCTTC. V is TRBV18 and J is TRBJ1-2; 10 positions agree with TRBD1. Trimming cost V 3 bases and J 12 bases; bases outside gene matches: 7. This CDR3 has 13 residues. Germline CDR1 and CDR2: KGHSH and LQKENI.

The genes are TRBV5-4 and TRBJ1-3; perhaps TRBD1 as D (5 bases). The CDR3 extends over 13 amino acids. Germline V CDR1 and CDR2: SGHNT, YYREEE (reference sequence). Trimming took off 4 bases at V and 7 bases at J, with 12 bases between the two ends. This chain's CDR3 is CASSGDPGNTIYF. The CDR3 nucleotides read TGTGCCAGCAGCGGGGACCCGGGGAACACCATATATTTT.

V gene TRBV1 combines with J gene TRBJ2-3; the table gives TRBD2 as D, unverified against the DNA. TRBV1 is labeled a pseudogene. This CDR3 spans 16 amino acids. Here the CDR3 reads CTSSPPRGAPPLGQYF. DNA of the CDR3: TGCACCAGCAGCCCGCCCCGGGGGGCCCCCCCGTTAGGGCAGTATTTT.

CDR3 sequence reads: CASSLAKAAGQFF. The CDR3 DNA follows: TGTGCCAGCAGCTTAGCGAAGGCGGCGGGGCAGTTCTTC. The V gene is TRBV7-9, the J gene TRBJ2-1; tentatively, D is TRBD2 (5 bases). Germline assignment: CDR1 SEHNR and CDR2 FQNEAQ (reference sequence). V was cut by 0 bases and J by 12 bases, with 12 bases left in between. There are 13 residues in the CDR3.

The CDR3 nucleotides are TGTGCCAGCAGCGTGAGGGCCATGAACACTGAAGCTTTCTTT. This codes for CASSVRAMNTEAFF. The rearrangement joins TRBV9 to TRBJ1-1; no clear D gene. Germline assignment: CDR1 SGDLS and CDR2 YYNGEE. The V end lost 2 bases, the J end lost 0 bases, and 8 bases lay between the germline ends. This CDR3 is built from 14 residues.

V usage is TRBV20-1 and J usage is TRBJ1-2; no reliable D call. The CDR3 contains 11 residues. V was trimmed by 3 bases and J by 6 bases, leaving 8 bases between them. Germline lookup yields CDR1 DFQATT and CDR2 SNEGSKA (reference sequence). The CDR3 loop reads CSASWNNGYTF. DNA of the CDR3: TGCAGTGCTAGTTGGAATAATGGCTACACCTTC.

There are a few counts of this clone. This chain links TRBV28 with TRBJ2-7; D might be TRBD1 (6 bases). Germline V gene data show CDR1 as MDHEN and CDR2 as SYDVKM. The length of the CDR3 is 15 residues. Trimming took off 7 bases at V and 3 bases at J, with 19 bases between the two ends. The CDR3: CASTNTQDRLYEQYF. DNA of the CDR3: TGTGCCAGCACCAACACTCAGGACAGACTCTACGAGCAGTACTTC.

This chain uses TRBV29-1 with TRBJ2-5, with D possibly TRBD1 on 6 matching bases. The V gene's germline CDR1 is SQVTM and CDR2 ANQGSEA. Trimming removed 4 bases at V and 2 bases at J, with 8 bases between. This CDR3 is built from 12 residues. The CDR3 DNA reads TGCAGCGTTGCGGACAGTCAAGAGACCCAGTACTTC. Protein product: CSVADSQETQYF.

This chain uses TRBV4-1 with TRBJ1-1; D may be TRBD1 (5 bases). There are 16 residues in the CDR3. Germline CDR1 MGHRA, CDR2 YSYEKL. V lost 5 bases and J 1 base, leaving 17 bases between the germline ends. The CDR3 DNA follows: TGCGCCAGCAGCTGGGGCAACGGGCGGAGGAACACTGAAGCTTTCTTT. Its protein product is CASSWGNGRRNTEAFF.

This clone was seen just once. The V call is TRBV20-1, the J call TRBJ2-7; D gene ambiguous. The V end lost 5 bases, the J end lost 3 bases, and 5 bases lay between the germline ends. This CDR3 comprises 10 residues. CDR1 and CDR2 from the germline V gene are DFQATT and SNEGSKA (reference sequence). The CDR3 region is CSAQDYEQYF. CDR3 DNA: TGCAGTGCTCAGGACTACGAGCAGTACTTC.

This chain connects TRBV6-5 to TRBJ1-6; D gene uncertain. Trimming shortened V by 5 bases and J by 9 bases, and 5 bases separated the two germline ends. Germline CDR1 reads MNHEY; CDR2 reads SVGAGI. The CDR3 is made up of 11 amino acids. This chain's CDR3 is CASSETSPLHF. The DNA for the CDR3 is TGTGCCAGCAGTGAAACTTCACCCCTCCACTTT.

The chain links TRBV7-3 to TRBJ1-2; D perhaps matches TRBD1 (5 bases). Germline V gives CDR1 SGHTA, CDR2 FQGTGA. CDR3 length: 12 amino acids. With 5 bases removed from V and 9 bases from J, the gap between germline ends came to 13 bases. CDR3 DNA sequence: TGTGCCAGCAGCCGTCCGGGGGGACGCTACACCTTC. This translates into CASSRPGGRYTF.

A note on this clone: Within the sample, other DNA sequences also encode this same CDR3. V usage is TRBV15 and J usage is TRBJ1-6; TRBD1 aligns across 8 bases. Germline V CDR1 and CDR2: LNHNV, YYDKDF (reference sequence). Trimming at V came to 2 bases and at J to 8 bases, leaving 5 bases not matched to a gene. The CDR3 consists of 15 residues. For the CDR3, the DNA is TGTGCCACCAGCAGATCAACAGGGGGGGATTCACCCCTCCACTTT. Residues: CATSRSTGGDSPLHF.

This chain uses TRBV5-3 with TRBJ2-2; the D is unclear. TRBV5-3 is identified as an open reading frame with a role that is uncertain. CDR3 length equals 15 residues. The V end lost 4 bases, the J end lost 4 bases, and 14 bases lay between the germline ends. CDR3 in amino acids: CARSNYLGGTGELFF. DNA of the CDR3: TGTGCCAGAAGCAACTATTTGGGTGGCACCGGGGAGCTGTTTTTT.

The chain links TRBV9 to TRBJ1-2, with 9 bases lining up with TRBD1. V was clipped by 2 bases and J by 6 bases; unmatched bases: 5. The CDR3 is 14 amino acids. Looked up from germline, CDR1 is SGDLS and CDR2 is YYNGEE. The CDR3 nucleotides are TGTGCCAGCAGCGTGGGACAGGGAAGAGATGGCTACACCTTC. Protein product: CASSVGQGRDGYTF.

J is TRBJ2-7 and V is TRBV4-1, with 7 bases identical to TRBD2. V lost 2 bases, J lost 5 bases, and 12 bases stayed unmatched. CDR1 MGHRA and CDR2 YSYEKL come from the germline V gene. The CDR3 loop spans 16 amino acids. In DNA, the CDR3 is TGCGCCAGCAGCCAAACCCGGACGGGGGGTTGGGACGAGCAGTACTTC. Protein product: CASSQTRTGGWDEQYF.

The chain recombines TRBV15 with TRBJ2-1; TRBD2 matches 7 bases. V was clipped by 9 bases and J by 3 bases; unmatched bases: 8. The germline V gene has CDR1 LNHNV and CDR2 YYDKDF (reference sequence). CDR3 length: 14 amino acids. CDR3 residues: CATERERLYNEQFF. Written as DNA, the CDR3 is TGTGCCACTGAGCGGGAACGTCTCTACAATGAGCAGTTCTTC.

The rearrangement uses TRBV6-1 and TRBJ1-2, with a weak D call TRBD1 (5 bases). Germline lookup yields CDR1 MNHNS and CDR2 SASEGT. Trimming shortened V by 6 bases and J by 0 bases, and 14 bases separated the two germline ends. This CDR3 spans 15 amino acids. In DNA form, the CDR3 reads TGTGCCAGCAGCCTGGGGGGTACGCCTAACTATGGCTACACCTTC. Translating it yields CASSLGGTPNYGYTF.

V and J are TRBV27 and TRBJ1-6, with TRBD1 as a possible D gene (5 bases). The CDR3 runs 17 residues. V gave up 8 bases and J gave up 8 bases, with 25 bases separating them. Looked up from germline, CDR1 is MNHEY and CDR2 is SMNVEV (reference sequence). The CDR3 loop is CASRVRFGGEQYSPLHF. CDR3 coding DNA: TGTGCCAGCCGGGTCCGATTTGGAGGGGAACAGTATTCACCCCTCCACTTT.

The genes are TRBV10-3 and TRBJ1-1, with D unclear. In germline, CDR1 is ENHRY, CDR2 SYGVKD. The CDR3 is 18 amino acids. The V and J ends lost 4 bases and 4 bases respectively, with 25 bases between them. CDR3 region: CAISAGVSQNPRGTEAFF. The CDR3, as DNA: TGTGCCATCAGTGCAGGCGTCAGTCAAAACCCTCGAGGCACTGAAGCTTTCTTT.